One T cell receptor (beta chain) is described in this entry. As yet, its antigen is unknown. The data belong to a study of T cell repertoires in cytomegalovirus infection. Across the study: It can be stated that public TCR beta signatures indicated CMV infection as well as a matching HLA type.

TCRdb independently ran MiXCR on the reads; one entry per CDR3 protein. The sample yields approximately 100,000 distinct CDR3 sequences, roughly a quarter seen once. Findings and caveats of the study: CMV-specific TCR beta clonotypes restricted by HLA-C dominated the ex vivo response. The cumulative frequency of public TCR beta families identified carriers of CMV plus the relevant HLA.

This receptor was taken from a human donor in good health (CMV status not recorded). Some clones in this sample may be carry-over from other donors' samples. The sample was CD8+ T cells from PBMCs.

The CDR3 coding sequence is TGTGCCAGCAGTAGCCCGGGACAGGGGTTTTATGGCTACACCTTC. Translated, it gives CASSSPGQGFYGYTF. This chain joins TRBV28 and TRBJ1-2, with 10 bases lining up with TRBD1. Germline V gene lookup returns CDR1 MDHEN and CDR2 SYDVKM. The CDR3 spans 15 residues. Losses at the gene ends were 5 bases for V and 5 bases for J; bases not matched to a gene: 8.